Described below is a single T cell receptor (beta chain) sequence and its context. V was cut by 2 bases and J by 5 bases, with 10 bases left in between. Germline lookup yields CDR1 SGHRS and CDR2 YFSETQ. CDR3 length: 14 residues. Original processing methods: Reference gene primer amplification gave nucleated cell count estimates. This table comes from immunoSEQ multiplex PCR, and its TCRdb copy is limited to in-frame clones, with some not included. V and J calls and clone size are as listed in that table; D and trimming were resolved from the DNA. The repertoire includes roughly 100,000 clones, around 66% of them detected once, and 5% to 6.5% sits in the top ten. These data come from a study of blood T cell repertoires in COVID-19. The wider study: Italy, Spain and the United States were the sources of the convalescent and acute COVID-19 samples.

The clonotype was recovered from an elderly man with acute or convalescent COVID-19. Sequenced material: peripheral blood. The V gene is TRBV5-1, the J gene TRBJ1-4; D is possibly TRBD1 (5 bases). The CDR3 DNA sequence: TGCGCCAGCAGCTTACAGGACGGGAATGAAAAACTGTTTTTT. This gives the protein CASSLQDGNEKLFF.